This TCR beta chain was sequenced for a study of PD-L1 blockade in urothelial cancer. Time point noted: pretreatment peripheral blood. The table came from immunoSEQ multiplex PCR; TCRdb's copy has only in-frame clones and leaves some out. Of tens of thousands of clones detected, more than 65% appear once; the ten largest clones hold 10%. The sequence derives from a man aged 65 to 85 with urothelial cancer. Sequencing used PBMCs, obtained around atezolizumab (anti-PD-L1) treatment.

DNA of the CDR3: TGTGCCAGCAGTCAGGACAGCTACAATGAGCAGTTCTTC. Its translation: CASSQDSYNEQFF. This sequence joins TRBV28 and TRBJ2-1, with D possibly being TRBD1 (6 bases). Germline V lookup: CDR1 MDHEN, CDR2 SYDVKM. The CDR3 extends over 13 amino acids. Trimming left V 5 bases short and J 3 bases short, with 8 bases between.